The source of this T cell receptor beta chain is a study of human T cells and chemical hapten exposure. Treatment denoted: therapeutic diphenylcyclopropenone sensitization with weekly scalp DPC. People who gave samples had alopecia, were 18 to 70 years old, and were suitable for DPC. Germline assignment: CDR1 MNHEY and CDR2 SMNVEV (reference sequence). V gave up 0 bases and J gave up 0 bases, with 9 bases separating them. This CDR3 spans 15 amino acids. Separate cDNA molecules received unique molecular identifiers, which the library attached to them. TCRdb processed the reads anew with MiXCR; each CDR3 protein has one entry. The sample contains around 5,300 distinct CDR3 sequences, around half of which appear only once.

The J gene is TRBJ2-7, the V gene TRBV27; the D is unclear. The sequence was collected from an adult with alopecia areata. Some clones in this sample may be carry-over from other donors' samples. This table probably holds off-target reads from a library built for another chain. The sequencing here drew on whole blood, taken before DPC sensitization or 2, 6, or about 24 weeks after (not recorded which). The CDR3 loop reads CASSLSRAVSYEQYF. The CDR3 DNA reads as TGTGCCAGCAGTTTATCACGGGCGGTCTCCTACGAGCAGTACTTC.